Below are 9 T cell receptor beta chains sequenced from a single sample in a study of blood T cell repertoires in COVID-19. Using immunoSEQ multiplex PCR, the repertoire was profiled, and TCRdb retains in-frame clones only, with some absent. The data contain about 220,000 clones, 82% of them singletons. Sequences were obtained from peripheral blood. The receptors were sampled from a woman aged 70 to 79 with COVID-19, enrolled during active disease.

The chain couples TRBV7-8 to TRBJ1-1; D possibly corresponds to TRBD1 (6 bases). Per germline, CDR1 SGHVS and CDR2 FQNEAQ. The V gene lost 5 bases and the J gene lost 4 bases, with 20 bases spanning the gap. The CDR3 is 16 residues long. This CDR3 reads CASSRPDGTRSTEAFF. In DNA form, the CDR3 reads TGTGCCAGCAGCCGCCCGGACGGGACACGCAGCACTGAAGCTTTCTTT.

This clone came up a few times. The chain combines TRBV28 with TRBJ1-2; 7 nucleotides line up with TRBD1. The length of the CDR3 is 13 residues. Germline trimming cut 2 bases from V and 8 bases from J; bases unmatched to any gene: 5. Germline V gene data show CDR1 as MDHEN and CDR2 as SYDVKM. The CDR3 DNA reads TGTGCCAGCAGTTTAATCCAGGGGGGAGGCTACACCTTC. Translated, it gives CASSLIQGGGYTF.

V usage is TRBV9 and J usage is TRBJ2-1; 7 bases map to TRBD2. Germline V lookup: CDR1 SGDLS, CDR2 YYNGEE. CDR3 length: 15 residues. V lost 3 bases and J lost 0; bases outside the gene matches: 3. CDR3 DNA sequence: TGTGCCAGCAGCGCCGGACTAGGCTCCTACAATGAGCAGTTCTTC. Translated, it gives CASSAGLGSYNEQFF. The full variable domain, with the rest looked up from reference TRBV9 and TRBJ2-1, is DSGVTQTPKHLITATGQRVTLRCSPRSGDLSVYWYQQSLDQGLQFLIQYYNGEERAKGNILERFSAQQFPDLHSELNLSSLELGDSALYFCASSAGLGSYNEQFFGPGTRLTVL.

The CDR3 sequence is CASAPGLVRSETQYF. The DNA for the CDR3 is TGTGCCAGCGCCCCGGGACTAGTGAGGTCAGAGACCCAGTACTTC. The chain links TRBV3-1 (or the pseudogene TRBV3-2) to TRBJ2-5, with TRBD2 matching over 8 bases. Trimming took 8 bases from V and 4 from J; bases not matched to a gene: 12. The CDR3 runs 15 residues. In germline, CDR1 is LGHDT, CDR2 YNNKEL (reference sequence).

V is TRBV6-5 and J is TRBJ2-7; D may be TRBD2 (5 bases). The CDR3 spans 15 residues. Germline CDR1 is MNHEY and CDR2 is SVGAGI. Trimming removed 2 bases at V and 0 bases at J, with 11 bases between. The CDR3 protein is CASSYGRTSSYEQYF. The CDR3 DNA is TGTGCCAGCAGTTACGGGCGTACTAGCTCCTACGAGCAGTACTTC.

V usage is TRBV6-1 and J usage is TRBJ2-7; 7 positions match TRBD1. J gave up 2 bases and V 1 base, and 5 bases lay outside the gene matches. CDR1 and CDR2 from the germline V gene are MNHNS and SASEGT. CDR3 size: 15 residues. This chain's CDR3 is CASSEGGQSTYEQYF. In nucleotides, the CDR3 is TGTGCCAGCAGTGAAGGGGGACAGTCCACCTACGAGCAGTACTTC.

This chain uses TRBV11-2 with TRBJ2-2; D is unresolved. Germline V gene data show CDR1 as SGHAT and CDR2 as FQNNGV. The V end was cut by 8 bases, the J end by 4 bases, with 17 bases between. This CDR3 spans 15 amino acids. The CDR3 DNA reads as TGTGCCAGCCAGCCCCCCCAGGTCGCCACCGGGGAGCTGTTTTTT. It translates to CASQPPQVATGELFF.

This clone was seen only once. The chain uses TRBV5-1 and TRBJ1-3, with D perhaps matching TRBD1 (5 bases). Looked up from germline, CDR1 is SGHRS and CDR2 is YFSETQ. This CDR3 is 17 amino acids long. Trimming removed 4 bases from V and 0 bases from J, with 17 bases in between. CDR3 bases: TGCGCCAGCAGCCTTGGTGGAGGGGATCCCTCTGGAAACACCATATATTTT. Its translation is CASSLGGGDPSGNTIYF.

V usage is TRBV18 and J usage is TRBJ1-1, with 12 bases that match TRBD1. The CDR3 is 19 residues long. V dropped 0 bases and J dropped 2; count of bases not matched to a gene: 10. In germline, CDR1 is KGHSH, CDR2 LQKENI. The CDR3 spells CASSPPGAGQGAGNTEAFF. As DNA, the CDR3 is TGTGCCAGCTCACCACCGGGTGCGGGACAGGGGGCCGGTAACACTGAAGCTTTCTTT.